The entry that follows covers one TCR beta chain sequence. These data originate in a study of OX40 agonist ivuxolimab in advanced cancers. Sequenced by immunoSEQ multiplex PCR; TCRdb stores in-frame clones only, minus some. This sample has 70,000 to 90,000 clones, with around 90% found just once. The source was CD4+ or CD8+ T cells sorted from blood, collected in a trial of the OX40 agonist ivuxolimab. The sequence was collected from an adult with an advanced solid tumor such as melanoma, head and neck, liver or kidney cancer.

Here the CDR3 DNA reads TGTGCCAGTAGTATCCTGGGGACAGATACGCAGTATTTT. The encoded protein is CASSILGTDTQYF. This chain uses TRBV19 with TRBJ2-3; D unresolved. V was clipped by 3 bases and J by 3 bases, with 7 bases between them. The CDR3 is 13 residues long. CDR1 is LNHDA and CDR2 is SQIVND in the germline V gene (reference sequence).